The 19 T cell receptor beta chains below come from one sample, sequenced in a study of cytomegalovirus exposure and HLA in healthy donors. TCRdb's copy holds only in-frame clones and misses some; the assay was immunoSEQ multiplex PCR. The table has approximately 50,000 clones, 88% seen once. Sequencing was performed on PBMCs. Receptors were obtained from a young woman in good health and CMV-seronegative.

The genes are TRBV5-1 and TRBJ1-1, with 8 bases aligning to TRBD1. The CDR3 totals 15 residues. The germline gives CDR1 SGHRS, CDR2 YFSETQ. The J segment lost 5 bases and the V segment lost 4 bases, leaving 10 bases of the junction unmatched. The CDR3 DNA sequence: TGCGCCAGCAGCGATGACAGGGGCGGAGGGACTGAAGCTTTCTTT. The encoded protein is CASSDDRGGGTEAFF. Looking up the rest from reference TRBV5-1 and TRBJ1-1 gives the full variable domain: KAGVTQTPRYLIKTRGQQVTLSCSPISGHRSVSWYQQTPGQGLQFLFEYFSETQRNKGNFPGRFSGRQFSNSRSEMNVSTLELGDSALYLCASSDDRGGGTEAFFGQGTRLTVV.

This chain joins TRBV6-5 and TRBJ1-5; 7 bases match TRBD1. The CDR3 consists of 14 residues. Germline CDR1 and CDR2: MNHEY and SVGAGI. V lost 6 bases, J lost 4 bases, and 6 bases stayed unmatched. The CDR3 is CASSDRVGNQPQHF. As DNA, the CDR3 is TGTGCCAGCAGCGACAGGGTGGGAAATCAGCCCCAGCATTTT.

The rearrangement joins TRBV5-5 to TRBJ1-2; D possibly corresponds to TRBD1 (6 bases). Germline CDR1 reads SGHKS; CDR2 reads YYEKEE (reference sequence). With 3 bases removed from V and 5 bases from J, the gap between germline ends came to 14 bases. The CDR3 runs to 14 residues. The CDR3 region has the DNA TGTGCCAGCAGCTCAAGGGGGACACAGTATGGCTACACCTTC. It specifies CASSSRGTQYGYTF.

Comment on this clone: The junction differs from germline at one of its ends, possibly a read error. The genes are TRBV11-2 and TRBJ1-1; D is undetermined. CDR3 length equals 14 residues. Germline V gives CDR1 SGHAT, CDR2 FQNNGV. The CDR3 DNA is TGTGCCAGCAGCTCTACCGGGAGACTCGAGGGTTTTATCTTT. Its protein is CASSSTGRLEGFIF.

CDR3 region: CASSQTGTDSYEQYF. CDR3 nucleotide sequence: TGCGCCAGCAGCCAAACCGGGACAGACTCCTACGAGCAGTACTTC. The chain employs TRBV5-1 and TRBJ2-7, with 7 positions matching TRBD1. From germline, CDR1 is SGHRS and CDR2 YFSETQ. The V gene end was trimmed by 4 bases and the J gene end by 0 bases; junction bases not matched to a gene: 7. The CDR3 consists of 15 residues. The variable domain in full, with the rest retrieved from reference TRBV5-1 and TRBJ2-7, is KAGVTQTPRYLIKTRGQQVTLSCSPISGHRSVSWYQQTPGQGLQFLFEYFSETQRNKGNFPGRFSGRQFSNSRSEMNVSTLELGDSALYLCASSQTGTDSYEQYFGPGTRLTVT.

The chain combines TRBV7-9 with TRBJ2-7; 8 bases map to TRBD2. Losses at the gene ends were 7 bases for V and 0 bases for J; bases not matched to a gene: 5. The germline gives CDR1 SEHNR, CDR2 FQNEAQ (reference sequence). The CDR3 has 14 residues. The CDR3 DNA reads TGTGCCAGCACTCCGGGGGGGGTCTCCTACGAGCAGTACTTC. Translated, it gives CASTPGGVSYEQYF.

The J gene is TRBJ2-2, the V gene TRBV7-8; the D gene is possibly TRBD2 (6 bases). The CDR3 length is 19 residues. Trimming took 4 bases from V and 5 from J, leaving 26 bases between them. Germline CDR1 SGHVS, CDR2 FQNEAQ. CDR3 loop: CASSSPLWRVILGTGELFF. The CDR3 DNA is TGTGCCAGCAGCTCCCCGCTTTGGAGGGTAATATTAGGGACCGGGGAGCTGTTTTTT.

This clone was picked up a small number of times. V usage is TRBV6-1 and J usage is TRBJ2-7, with 7 positions matching TRBD1. CDR1 is MNHNS and CDR2 is SASEGT in the germline V gene. V shed 4 bases, J shed 0 bases, and the junction held 3 bases outside the gene matches. This CDR3 is built from 14 residues. CDR3 sequence reads: CASSGGQLSYEQYF. DNA of the CDR3: TGTGCCAGCAGTGGGGGACAGCTCTCCTACGAGCAGTACTTC.

This chain links TRBV4-2 with TRBJ2-1; 12 bases match TRBD2. Germline V gives CDR1 LGHNA, CDR2 YNFKEQ. V lost 2 bases and J lost 0; bases outside the gene matches: 11. The CDR3 consists of 20 residues. The DNA of the CDR3 is TGTGCCAGCAGCCAAAGACCGACTAGCGGGAGTCGGAGCTCCTACAATGAGCAGTTCTTC. This sequence encodes CASSQRPTSGSRSSYNEQFF.

This chain joins TRBV12-2 and TRBJ2-1; the D call TRBD2 from the table was never checked on the DNA. TRBV12-2 is described as a pseudogene. The CDR3 has 17 amino acids. CDR3 in DNA: TGTGCAAGTCGCTTAGCGAAAGCGCGCCCAACTGACAATGAGCAGTTCTTC. Residues: CASRLAKARPTDNEQFF.

The CDR3 region has the DNA TGTGCCAGCAGCCCCTCTTCTAGAAGGACAGGGAGGATTACCGGCTACACCTTC. Protein product: CASSPSSRRTGRITGYTF. The chain carries TRBV7-8 and TRBJ1-2; TRBD1 matches 8 bases. Germline loops: CDR1 SGHVS, CDR2 FQNEAQ. CDR3 length equals 18 residues. With V trimmed by 5 bases and J by 8 bases, 22 bases remained unmatched.

This chain connects TRBV5-1 to TRBJ1-1, with a weak D call TRBD1 (6 bases). The ends were cut back, 4 bases at V and 3 bases at J, with 13 bases in the middle. The germline V gene has CDR1 SGHRS and CDR2 YFSETQ. The CDR3 sequence is 14 residues long. CDR3 in amino acids: CASSLRGRDTEAFF. The CDR3 region has the DNA TGCGCCAGCAGCCTCAGGGGTCGGGACACTGAAGCTTTCTTT.

The chain carries TRBV2 and TRBJ2-5, with TRBD2 identical over 13 bases. Germline values: CDR1 SNHLY, CDR2 FYNNEI. V dropped 10 bases and J dropped 4; count of bases not matched to a gene: 6. The CDR3 is 14 residues long. CDR3 in DNA: TGTGCCACCAGGACTAGCGGGAGCGGAGAGACCCAGTACTTC. Encoded protein: CATRTSGSGETQYF. The full variable domain, completed using reference TRBV2 and TRBJ2-5, is EPEVTQTPSHQVTQMGQEVILRCVPISNHLYFYWYRQILGQKVEFLVSFYNNEISEKSEIFDDQFSVERPDGSNFTLKIRSTKLEDSAMYFCATRTSGSGETQYFGPGTRLLVL.

The rearrangement links TRBV19 to TRBJ1-5; no reliable D call. The CDR3 loop spans 15 amino acids. CDR1 LNHDA and CDR2 SQIVND come from the germline V gene (reference sequence). V was shortened by 4 bases and J by 0 bases, with 10 bases between the two germline ends. CDR3 loop: CASSRRVDSNQPQHF. The CDR3 DNA is TGTGCCAGTAGTAGAAGAGTTGATAGCAATCAGCCCCAGCATTTT.

The J gene is TRBJ1-2, the V gene TRBV28; D gene unclear. V gave up 4 bases and J gave up 8 bases, with 11 bases separating them. CDR1 MDHEN and CDR2 SYDVKM come from the germline V gene. The CDR3 runs 12 residues. The DNA for the CDR3 is TGTGCCAGCAGTTCCCTCCCGGAGGGCTACACCTTC. It specifies CASSSLPEGYTF.

The chain recombines TRBV11-2 with TRBJ1-1, with D perhaps matching TRBD1 (6 bases). The germline V gene has CDR1 SGHAT and CDR2 FQNNGV. This CDR3 has 17 amino acids. V lost 2 bases, J lost 3 bases, and 19 bases lay in between. Here the CDR3 DNA reads TGTGCCAGCAGCTTAATTGGAGGGGGGGGTCGGGACACTGAAGCTTTCTTT. It is translated as CASSLIGGGGRDTEAFF.

For this clone: The same CDR3 is also encoded by other DNA sequences in this sample. This sequence joins TRBV28 and TRBJ2-7; D gene unclear. This CDR3 spans 12 amino acids. The V gene lost 5 bases and the J gene lost 2 bases, with 7 bases spanning the gap. The germline V gene has CDR1 MDHEN and CDR2 SYDVKM. The CDR3 region has the DNA TGTGCCAGCAGTCTTACAGCCTACGAGCAGTACTTC. Translation gives CASSLTAYEQYF.

This chain joins TRBV27 and TRBJ1-5, with unresolved D. The CDR3 contains 16 residues. The V and J ends lost 8 bases and 3 bases respectively, with 20 bases between them. Germline loops: CDR1 MNHEY, CDR2 SMNVEV (reference sequence). The CDR3 region has the DNA TGTGCCAGCCGAAACCTCACTTCTACCCCCAATCAGCCCCAGCATTTT. Translating it yields CASRNLTSTPNQPQHF.

This clone appeared a few times. The chain combines TRBV9 with TRBJ1-5; 7 bases line up with TRBD1. Trimming took 4 bases from V and 3 from J; bases not matched to a gene: 7. The CDR3 extends over 15 amino acids. CDR1 and CDR2 from the germline V gene are SGDLS and YYNGEE. The CDR3 protein is CASSLDTGVNQPQHF. The CDR3 nucleotides are TGTGCCAGCAGCTTAGATACAGGGGTCAATCAGCCCCAGCATTTT. Variable domain in full (rest from reference TRBV9 and TRBJ1-5): DSGVTQTPKHLITATGQRVTLRCSPRSGDLSVYWYQQSLDQGLQFLIQYYNGEERAKGNILERFSAQQFPDLHSELNLSSLELGDSALYFCASSLDTGVNQPQHFGDGTRLSIL.